This T cell receptor beta chain was captured by sequencing in a study of Graves' ophthalmopathy and Graves' hyperthyroidism. Study in general: Researchers classed hyperthyroidism as stable given no ophthalmopathy within 18 months of follow-up.

Amplification of the TCR beta CDR3 regions used RNA transcripts (as template). Amplification began with first-round RT-PCR using HTBI primers, then second-round multiplex PCR was performed. TCRdb redid the calling of the multiplex PCR reads with MiXCR, one entry per CDR3 protein. This table has over a million distinct CDR3 sequences, roughly two fifths appearing once. Trimming shortened V by 0 bases and J by 2 bases, and 14 bases separated the two germline ends. The CDR3 has 15 residues. Germline CDR1 and CDR2: DFQATT and SNEGSKA (reference sequence). Input material: peripheral blood or thyroid tissue (not recorded which). This TCR derives from an adult man with Graves' hyperthyroidism. V gene TRBV20-1 combines with J gene TRBJ2-7, with D possibly TRBD1 on 6 matching bases. CDR3 nucleotides: TGCAGTGCTAGAGATGCAGGGGCGCTGGCCTACGAGCAGTACTTC. It is translated as CSARDAGALAYEQYF.